This TCR beta chain was sequenced for a study of regulatory T cells in long-lasting Graves disease (TCRdb year 2021). Regarding the research as a whole: Patients with newly diagnosed Graves' disease had been on antithyroid drugs for under 3 months. This study used TCR sequencing and RNA sequencing of peripheral blood to compare persistent Graves' disease patients against newly diagnosed Graves' disease patients. The study was registered as a clinical trial and conducted in China. A total of approximately 35 samples underwent TCR sequencing: around 13 from persistent and 20 from newly diagnosed Graves' disease patients. Study-wide conclusions, independent of this receptor: As a limitation, the authors acknowledged that the small sample size may reduce accuracy. Patients with persistent disease shared more public clonotypes (approximately 2,500) than newly diagnosed patients did (approximately 1,000). The study examined only peripheral blood because the primary lesion, thyroid tissue, could not be accessed. Preferential use of TRBV28, TRBJ1-2 and TRBJ2-5 was observed in persistent disease, whereas TRBV20-1 and TRBJ2-1 were favored in newly diagnosed disease. Lower TCR Shannon entropy and fewer highly expanded clones were observed in persistent Graves' disease patients than in newly diagnosed patients, which suggested clonal expansion. Sequencing and analysis were limited to the TCR beta chain.

The library was produced with multiplex PCR. The sequencing machine was an Illumina HiSeq 4000. iRepertoire HTBI primers and Arm-PCR amplification of CDR3 regions were used to construct TCR beta libraries. Gel purification was performed on PCR products prior to sequencing. The authors processed their data as follows. Across samples, some 62 TRBV and 14 TRBJ segments were identified and used for gene usage analysis of CDR3 amino acid clonotypes. COPE and FqMerger were used to merge filtered high-quality paired reads into contigs. BLAST was used to align contigs to the IMGT TRBV, TRBD and TRBJ reference genes, and CDR3 was defined following IMGT. Highly expanded clones were defined as clonotypes with a frequency above 0.1%. Shannon entropy served as the measure of repertoire diversity, while the Gini coefficient captured V-J evenness. Clonotypes shared by more than one individual were considered public. The public reads were reanalyzed by TCRdb: fastp trimming at Q25, MiXCR alignment, in-frame beta chains only. Duplicate CDR3 protein sequences are folded into a single record with the most common DNA and genes. TCRdb, not the original authors, processed these V and J calls. For this sample there are about 400,000 distinct CDR3 sequences; under 20% appear just once. The top ten clones comprise 20% of the sample.

Between the V and J ends, shortened by 2 bases and 2 bases respectively, the junction contains 7 bases. From a lookup of the germline V gene, CDR1 and CDR2 are SQVTM and ANQGSEA. Including cysteine and phenylalanine, the CDR3 has 12 amino acids. Kept here is only the CDR3 DNA, which spans 36 bases and is read in frame from base 1. This clonotype was observed many times. Its antigen specificity is not known. Base quality data are lacking; no much larger clone is found one base away. The sample's time point label is to be understood as: newly diagnosed GD, antithyroid drugs for less than 3 months. RNA was extracted from PBMCs in TRIzol for both TCR sequencing and RNA sequencing. Graves' disease was diagnosed according to American Thyroid Association guidelines. Patients for the study were recruited at an endocrinology department in Xi'an, China. Each patient gave around 9.2 milliliters of peripheral blood, collected in an EDTA anticoagulant tube. Ficoll Paque Plus density gradient separation was used to isolate PBMCs, and no further T cell sorting was performed. RNA quality was checked with an Agilent 2100 Bioanalyzer and agarose gel, and concentration with a NanoDrop 2000.

These same data were also listed under a study on T cells in Graves' hyperthyroidism and ophthalmopathy. The second investigation adds: Stable Graves' hyperthyroidism was defined as no progression to ophthalmopathy during 18 months of follow-up. Hyperthyroidism patients were newly diagnosed, had a disease duration of under 2 months, and were aged 18 to 65 years. Patients with uncontrolled infections, other autoimmune diseases, pregnancy or lactation were excluded. Clinical symptoms, serum thyroxine and TRAb, thyroid ultrasound, and orbital computed tomography formed the basis for the diagnoses. For the first round of RT-PCR on the TCR CDR3, the HTBI primer set was used together with the Qiagen OneStep RT-PCR kit. Most expanded thyroid clonotypes (frequency above 0.001) were also detected in blood, suggesting blood repertoires may reflect thyroid immune responses. A model built on a 13 V-J signature distinguished ophthalmopathy from stable hyperthyroidism, reaching 87.88% sensitivity and under 84% specificity in cross-validation and 80%/75% in testing. In validation, the model predicted progression to ophthalmopathy a median of approximately 6.6 months before onset, with approximately 70% sensitivity and around 76% specificity. To identify TCR V-J signatures that set the groups apart, the researchers used a discovery cohort of about a hundred patients, made up of under 50 with Graves' ophthalmopathy and 55 to 65 with stable Graves' hyperthyroidism. An independent validation cohort of 18 to 20 hyperthyroidism patients and some 15 patients who later progressed to ophthalmopathy tested prospective prediction of ophthalmopathy. The 100 or so discovery patients were divided at random into training and test sets in a 7:3 ratio. In addition, the study compared T-cell repertoires in thyroid tissue and in blood from 6 or 7 Graves' hyperthyroidism patients. Following sampling, methimazole starting at 30 mg daily was given to hyperthyroidism patients, and high-dose intravenous methylprednisolone was given to ophthalmopathy patients. Libraries were constructed in a second round of multiplex PCR, after which size selection and purification were performed. Libraries were sequenced paired-end with 100 bp reads on an Illumina HiSeq2000. SOAPnuke was used to process the raw data, throwing out any read that contained adapters or uncalled bases, had a mean Phred below 15, or lacked an exact constant-primer or identifier match. High-quality paired reads were merged using COPE v1.2.5, and each unique nucleotide sequence was defined as a clonotype. MiTCR v1.1 was used to align the clonotypes against IMGT TRBV, TRBD and TRBJ reference segments. The analysis was restricted to V-J combinations with a frequency above 0.0001, which together covered approximately 99% of the repertoires. The TCS score was defined as the ratio of F50 (clonal expansion) to E x V (chaos), calculated using BLOSUM62-based TCRdist between CDR3 peptides within each V-J. Welch's t-statistics and random forest reduced around 520 V-J features to 10 to 15, which were used in a naive Bayes classifier (R e1071). Sample size was not statistically predetermined, and investigators were not blinded to group allocation. The paper describes TCR Vbeta CDR3 sequencing of more than 120 peripheral blood samples, made up of 43 ophthalmopathy patients, around 78 hyperthyroidism patients and roughly 17 progressor patients.

The sequence derives from a woman aged 18-29 years with Graves disease. Donor details come from another sample of the same person, matched by shared clones. The V and J segments used are TRBV29-1 and TRBJ2-7; the D gene lacks a confident call. Source: peripheral blood mononuclear cells (PBMCs), taken at new diagnosis, from a patient treated with antithyroid drugs. The CDR3 here reads CSVERSPYEQYF. The sequenced DNA: TGCAGCGTTGAACGCAGCCCCTACGAGCAGTACTTC.